This TCR beta chain was sequenced in a study of vaccination effects on CD4 cells after COVID-19. Broader study findings: Clones of infection and vaccine origin contracted markedly late after vaccination.

Trimming took off 2 bases at V and 10 bases at J, with 12 bases between the two ends. CDR1 is SGHTA, CDR2 FQGNSA, per germline. This CDR3 region has 14 residues. Antigen-specific CD4+ T cells were first expanded with viral peptide pools by the ViraFEST assay and only then sequenced. Following culture for around 10 days, CD4+ T cells were isolated. The vaccine recipients had no prior SARS-CoV-2 infection, with negative nucleocapsid antibodies. Each culture well received roughly 1.9 million PBMC. These cells were then cultured in IMDM with roughly 9 IU/ml IL-2 and roughly 10 ug/ml peptides. A half-medium replacement with IL-2 medium was carried out on days 3 and 7. To note about this clone: Its antigen is as yet unknown.

TCRdb's table, derived via immunoSEQ multiplex PCR, lists solely in-frame clones and lacks some. The sample records approximately 50,000 clones, approximately 75% being singletons. The receptor was isolated from a human donor who received a COVID-19 vaccine. This chain links TRBV7-2 with TRBJ1-6; weak D call: TRBD1 (5 bases). The sequenced sample was CD4+ T cells from PBMCs cultured with HCoV-OC43 spike peptides, obtained before COVID-19 vaccination. Subset described: HCoV-OC43 spike overlapping peptide pool stimulation. CDR3 residues: CASSLLQGPSPLHF. CDR3 DNA: TGTGCCAGCAGCTTACTGCAGGGTCCCTCACCCCTCCACTTT.